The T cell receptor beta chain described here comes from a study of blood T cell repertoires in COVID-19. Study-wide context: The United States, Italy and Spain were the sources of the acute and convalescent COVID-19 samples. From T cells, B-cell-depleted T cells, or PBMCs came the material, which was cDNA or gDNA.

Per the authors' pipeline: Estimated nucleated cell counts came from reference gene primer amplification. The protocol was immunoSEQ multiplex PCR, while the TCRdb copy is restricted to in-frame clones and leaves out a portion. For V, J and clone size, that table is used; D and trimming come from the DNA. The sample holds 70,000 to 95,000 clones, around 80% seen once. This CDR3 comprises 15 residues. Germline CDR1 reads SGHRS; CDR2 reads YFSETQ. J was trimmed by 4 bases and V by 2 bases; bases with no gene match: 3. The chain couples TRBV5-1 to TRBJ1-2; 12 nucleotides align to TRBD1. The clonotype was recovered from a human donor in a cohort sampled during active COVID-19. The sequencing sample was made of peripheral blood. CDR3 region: CASSFQGQGAYGYTF. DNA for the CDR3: TGCGCCAGCAGCTTTCAGGGACAGGGGGCCTATGGCTACACCTTC.